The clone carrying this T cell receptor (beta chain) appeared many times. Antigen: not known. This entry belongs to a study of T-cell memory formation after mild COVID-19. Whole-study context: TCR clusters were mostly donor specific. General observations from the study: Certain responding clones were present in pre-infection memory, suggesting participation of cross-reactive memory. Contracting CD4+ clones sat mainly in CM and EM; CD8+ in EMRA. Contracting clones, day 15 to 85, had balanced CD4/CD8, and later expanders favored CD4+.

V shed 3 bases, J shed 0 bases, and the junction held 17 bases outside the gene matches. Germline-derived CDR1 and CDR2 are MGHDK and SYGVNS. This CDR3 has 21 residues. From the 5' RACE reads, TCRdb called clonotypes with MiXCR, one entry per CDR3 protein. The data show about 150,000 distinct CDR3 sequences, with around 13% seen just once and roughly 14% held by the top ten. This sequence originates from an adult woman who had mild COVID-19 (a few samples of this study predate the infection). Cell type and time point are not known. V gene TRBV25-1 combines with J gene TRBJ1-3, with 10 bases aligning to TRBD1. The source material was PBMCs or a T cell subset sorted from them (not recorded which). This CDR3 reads CASSDLNYDRGHRSSGNTIYF. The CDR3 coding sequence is TGTGCCAGCAGTGATTTAAATTATGACAGGGGGCATCGGTCCTCTGGAAACACCATATATTTT.